This TCR beta chain stems from a study of T cells after yellow fever vaccination. TCRdb re-called the 5' RACE reads with MiXCR, one entry per CDR3 protein. The sample contains 200,000 to 300,000 distinct CDR3 sequences, around 3.5% of which appear only once. V lost 6 bases to trimming and J lost 4 bases, with 9 bases between them. This CDR3 contains 12 residues. Germline V lookup: CDR1 SGHRS, CDR2 YFSETQ. V is TRBV5-1 and J is TRBJ2-3, with D maybe TRBD1 (6 bases). The sequencing here drew on PBMCs, taken 15 days after the yellow fever booster vaccination. This receptor was obtained from a man younger than 30 who received the YFV17D yellow fever vaccine. In nucleotides, the CDR3 is TGCGCCAGCACAGGGGCTGCAGATACGCAGTATTTT. It is translated as CASTGAADTQYF. The variable domain in full, with the rest retrieved from reference TRBV5-1 and TRBJ2-3, is KAGVTQTPRYLIKTRGQQVTLSCSPISGHRSVSWYQQTPGQGLQFLFEYFSETQRNKGNFPGRFSGRQFSNSRSEMNVSTLELGDSALYLCASTGAADTQYFGPGTRLTVL.